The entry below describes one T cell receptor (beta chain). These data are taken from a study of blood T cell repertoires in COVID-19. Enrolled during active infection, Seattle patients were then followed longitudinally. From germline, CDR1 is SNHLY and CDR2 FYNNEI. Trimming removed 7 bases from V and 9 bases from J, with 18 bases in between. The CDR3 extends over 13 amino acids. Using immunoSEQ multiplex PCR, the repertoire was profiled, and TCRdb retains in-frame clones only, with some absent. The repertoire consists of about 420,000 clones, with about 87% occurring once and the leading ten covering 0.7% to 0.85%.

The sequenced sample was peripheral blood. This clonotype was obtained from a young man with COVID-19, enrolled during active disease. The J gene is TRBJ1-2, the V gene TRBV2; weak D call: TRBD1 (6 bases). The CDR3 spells CASTSDRRWSYTF. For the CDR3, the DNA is TGTGCCAGCACCTCCGACAGGCGGTGGAGCTACACCTTC.